Listed here are 11 T cell receptor beta chains from one sample, sequenced in a study of blood T cell repertoires in COVID-19 (dated by TCRdb to the early 2020s). To prepare the library, the immunoSEQ multiplex PCR assay was applied. Not all clones reach the TCRdb copy of this immuneACCESS table, which keeps in-frame sequences only. Checked studies attribute under half of the gap to unresolved V genes and leave the rest unexplained. This sample has about half a million clones in its table, and 89% of those were observed once. Of the sample, about 1% is held by the ten largest clones. The sequencing sample was made of peripheral blood. The receptors originated from a man between 18 and 29 years old with COVID-19, enrolled during active disease.

The rearrangement links TRBV2 to TRBJ1-1; a possible D gene is TRBD1 (6 bases). Trimming stripped 6 bases from V and 1 base from J, with 9 bases between. The CDR3 runs 13 residues. Germline V gene lookup returns CDR1 SNHLY and CDR2 FYNNEI. The CDR3: CASRYRENTEAFF. DNA of the CDR3: TGTGCCAGCAGGTACAGGGAGAACACTGAAGCTTTCTTT.

The rearrangement uses TRBV21-1 and TRBJ1-5; the table's TRBD1 call for D was not verified on the DNA. TRBV21-1 is noted as a pseudogene. This CDR3 is built from 14 residues. CDR3 sequence: CASVRTGDNQPQHF. For the CDR3, the DNA is TGTGCCAGCGTCCGGACAGGGGACAATCAGCCCCAGCATTTT.

The CDR3 sequence is CASSQIDYGYTF. The CDR3 nucleotides read TGTGCCAGTAGCCAGATTGACTATGGCTACACCTTC. The J gene is TRBJ1-2, the V gene TRBV19; D is unclear. Trimming removed 6 bases from V and 3 bases from J, with 8 bases in between. From germline, CDR1 is LNHDA and CDR2 SQIVND (reference sequence). CDR3 length: 12 residues.

Here the CDR3 DNA reads TGTGCCTGTACACCTAACACTGAAGCTTTCTTT. Translated, it gives CACTPNTEAFF. The chain employs TRBV30 and TRBJ1-1; D not resolved. The CDR3 spans 11 residues. Looked up from germline, CDR1 is GTSNPN and CDR2 is SVGIG (reference sequence). V dropped 6 bases and J dropped 2 bases, with 7 bases sitting between them.

The chain recombines TRBV19 with TRBJ2-1, with 14 bases matching TRBD2. Germline values: CDR1 LNHDA, CDR2 SQIVND (reference sequence). V dropped 6 bases and J dropped 2; count of bases not matched to a gene: 12. The CDR3 runs to 19 residues. In nucleotides, the CDR3 is TGTGCCAGTAGGGCCCCCGGGGGACTAGCGGGAGTGACCTACAATGAGCAGTTCTTC. Translated: CASRAPGGLAGVTYNEQFF.

The sample holds many counts of this clone. The chain uses TRBV19 and TRBJ1-1; 11 nucleotides line up with TRBD1. Germline CDR1 is LNHDA and CDR2 is SQIVND (reference sequence). The CDR3 sequence is 13 residues long. The trim removed 6 bases at V and 7 bases at J, leaving 4 bases unmatched. DNA of the CDR3: TGTGCCAGTAGCAGGGACAGGGGGGTTGAAGCTTTCTTT. Protein sequence: CASSRDRGVEAFF. The full variable domain, in which reference TRBV19 and TRBJ1-1 provide the parts outside the CDR3, is DGGITQSPKYLFRKEGQNVTLSCEQNLNHDAMYWYRQDPGQGLRLIYYSQIVNDFQKGDIAEGYSVSREKKESFPLTVTSAQKNPTAFYLCASSRDRGVEAFFGQGTRLTVV.

The sample holds a few counts of this clone. This chain connects TRBV7-2 to TRBJ1-1; no firm D call. V lost 3 bases to trimming and J lost 8 bases, with 10 bases between them. This CDR3 region has 12 residues. In germline, CDR1 is SGHTA, CDR2 FQGNSA. CDR3 nucleotides: TGTGCCAGCAGCTTCGAGATTACCGAAGCTTTCTTT. Protein product: CASSFEITEAFF.

This chain connects TRBV29-1 to TRBJ1-1, with D unclear. Germline lookup yields CDR1 SQVTM and CDR2 ANQGSEA. V gave up 5 bases and J gave up 1 base, with 11 bases separating them. The CDR3 consists of 13 residues. The CDR3 region has the DNA TGCAGCGTTAGGAGGTCGGGGAACACTGAAGCTTTCTTT. It encodes CSVRRSGNTEAFF. The full variable domain, in which reference TRBV29-1 and TRBJ1-1 provide the parts outside the CDR3, is SAVISQKPSRDICQRGTSLTIQCQVDSQVTMMFWYRQQPGQSLTLIATANQGSEATYESGFVIDKFPISRPNLTFSTLTVSNMSPEDSSIYLCSVRRSGNTEAFFGQGTRLTVV.

The rearrangement uses TRBV30 and TRBJ2-7; D is possibly TRBD2 (5 bases). Germline V gene lookup returns CDR1 GTSNPN and CDR2 SVGIG (reference sequence). This CDR3 has 12 residues. Trimming left V 0 bases short and J 6 bases short, with 9 bases between. The CDR3 region has the DNA TGTGCCTGGAGTGTATACGGGGTCGAGCAGTACTTC. As protein: CAWSVYGVEQYF.

This clone was observed once. CDR3 region: CAISEGVNSPLHF. CDR3 nucleotide sequence: TGTGCCATCAGTGAGGGAGTTAATTCACCCCTCCACTTT. The genes are TRBV10-3 and TRBJ1-6; D gene uncertain. The ends were cut back, 2 bases at V and 6 bases at J, with 5 bases in the middle. The CDR3 runs to 13 residues. CDR1 ENHRY and CDR2 SYGVKD come from the germline V gene.

V is TRBV12-5 and J is TRBJ2-3, with D perhaps matching TRBD1 (5 bases). The CDR3 totals 12 residues. V gave up 6 bases and J gave up 3 bases, with 7 bases separating them. Germline V gene sequence: CDR1 LGHNT, CDR2 FRNRAP. CDR3 DNA: TGTGCTAGTGGCCCAGGGACAGATACGCAGTATTTT. It codes for CASGPGTDTQYF.